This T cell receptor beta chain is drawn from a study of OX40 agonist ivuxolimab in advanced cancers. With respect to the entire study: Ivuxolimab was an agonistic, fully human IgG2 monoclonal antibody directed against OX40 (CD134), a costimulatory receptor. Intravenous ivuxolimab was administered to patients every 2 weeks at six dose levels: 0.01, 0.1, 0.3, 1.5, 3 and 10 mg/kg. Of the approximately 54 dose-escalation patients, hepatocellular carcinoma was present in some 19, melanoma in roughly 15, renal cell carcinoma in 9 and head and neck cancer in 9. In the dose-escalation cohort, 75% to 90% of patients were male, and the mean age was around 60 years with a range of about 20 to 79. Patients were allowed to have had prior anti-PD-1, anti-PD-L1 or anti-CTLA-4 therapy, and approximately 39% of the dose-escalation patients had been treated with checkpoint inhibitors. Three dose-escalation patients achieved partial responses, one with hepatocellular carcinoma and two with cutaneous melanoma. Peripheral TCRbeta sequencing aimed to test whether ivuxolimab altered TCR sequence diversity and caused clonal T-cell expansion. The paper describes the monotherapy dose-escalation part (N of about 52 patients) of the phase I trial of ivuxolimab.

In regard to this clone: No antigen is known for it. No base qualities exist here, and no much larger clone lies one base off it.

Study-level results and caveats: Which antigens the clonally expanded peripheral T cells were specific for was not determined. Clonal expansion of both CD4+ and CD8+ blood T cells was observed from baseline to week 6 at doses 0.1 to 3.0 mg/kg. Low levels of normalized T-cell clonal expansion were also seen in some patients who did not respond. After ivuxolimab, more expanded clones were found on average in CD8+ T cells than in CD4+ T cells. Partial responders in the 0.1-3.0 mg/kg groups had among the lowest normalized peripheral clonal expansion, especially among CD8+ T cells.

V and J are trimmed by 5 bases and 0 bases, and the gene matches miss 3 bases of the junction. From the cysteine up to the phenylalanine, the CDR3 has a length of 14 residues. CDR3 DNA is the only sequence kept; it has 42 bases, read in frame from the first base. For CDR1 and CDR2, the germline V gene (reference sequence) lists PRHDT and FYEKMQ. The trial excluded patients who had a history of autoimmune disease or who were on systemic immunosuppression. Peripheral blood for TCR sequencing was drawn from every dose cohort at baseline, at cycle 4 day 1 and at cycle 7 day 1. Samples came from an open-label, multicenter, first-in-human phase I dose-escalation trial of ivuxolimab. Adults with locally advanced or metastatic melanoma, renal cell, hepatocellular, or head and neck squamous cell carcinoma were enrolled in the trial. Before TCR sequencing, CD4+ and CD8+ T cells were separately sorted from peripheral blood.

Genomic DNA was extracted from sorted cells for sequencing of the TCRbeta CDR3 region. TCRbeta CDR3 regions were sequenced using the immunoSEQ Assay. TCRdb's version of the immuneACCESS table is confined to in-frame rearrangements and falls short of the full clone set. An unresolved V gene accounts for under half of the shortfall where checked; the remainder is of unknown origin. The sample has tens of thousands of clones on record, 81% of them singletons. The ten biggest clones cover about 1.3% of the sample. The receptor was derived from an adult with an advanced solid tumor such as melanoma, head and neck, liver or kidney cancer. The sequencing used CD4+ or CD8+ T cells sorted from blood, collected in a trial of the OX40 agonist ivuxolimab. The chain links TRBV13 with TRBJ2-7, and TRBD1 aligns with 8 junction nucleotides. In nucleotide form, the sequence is TGTGCCAGCAGCGTGACAGGGGACTCCTACGAGCAGTACTTC. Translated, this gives CASSVTGDSYEQYF.